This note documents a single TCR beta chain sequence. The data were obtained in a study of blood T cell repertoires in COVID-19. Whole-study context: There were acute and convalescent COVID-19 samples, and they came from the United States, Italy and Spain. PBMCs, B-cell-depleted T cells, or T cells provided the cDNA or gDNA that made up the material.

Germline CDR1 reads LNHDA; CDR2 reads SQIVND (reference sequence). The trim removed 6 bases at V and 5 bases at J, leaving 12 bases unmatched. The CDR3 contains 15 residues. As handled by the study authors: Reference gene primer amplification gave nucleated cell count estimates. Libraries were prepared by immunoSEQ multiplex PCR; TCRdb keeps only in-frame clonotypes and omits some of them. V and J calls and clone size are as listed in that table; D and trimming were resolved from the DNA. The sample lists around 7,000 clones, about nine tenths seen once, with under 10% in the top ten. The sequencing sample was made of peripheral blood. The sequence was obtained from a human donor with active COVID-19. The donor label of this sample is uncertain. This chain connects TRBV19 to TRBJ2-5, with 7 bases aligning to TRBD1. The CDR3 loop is CASRPTGAPRETQYF. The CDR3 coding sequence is TGTGCCAGTAGACCAACAGGGGCCCCACGGGAGACCCAGTACTTC.